A single sample is the source of the 5 T cell receptor beta chains below, sequenced in a study of CD8 T cells in ankylosing spondylitis. A single record per CDR3 protein comes from TCRdb applying MiXCR to the 5' RACE reads. Of approximately 220,000 distinct CDR3 sequences in the sample, around a quarter were seen once. The specimen sequenced was blood, either unsorted or a sorted T cell fraction (not recorded which). The source is a male donor with ankylosing spondylitis or in good health (not recorded which).

There are many counts of this clonotype. The rearrangement joins TRBV5-6 to TRBJ2-3; possibly TRBD2 for D (7 bases). Germline V gives CDR1 SGHDT, CDR2 YYEEEE. The CDR3 is made up of 15 amino acids. The germline V and J ends were trimmed by 4 bases and 5 bases, with 17 bases remaining between them. The CDR3 sequence is CASSRGAGVGDTQYF. CDR3 DNA: TGTGCCAGCAGCCGGGGGGCCGGGGTCGGAGATACGCAGTATTTT.

This rearrangement joins TRBV10-3 to TRBJ2-7, with a tentative D call TRBD2 (5 bases). The CDR3 runs to 11 residues. Germline assignment: CDR1 ENHRY and CDR2 SYGVKD. V was trimmed by 4 bases and J by 7 bases, leaving 8 bases between them. The CDR3 DNA reads as TGTGCCATCAGTGTTCAGCGGGAGCAGTACTTC. Translated, it gives CAISVQREQYF.

The rearrangement uses TRBV12-3 or TRBV12-4 and TRBJ2-7, with D possibly TRBD1 on 5 matching bases. This CDR3 has 16 residues. V lost 1 base, J lost 6 bases, and 19 bases lay in between. Here the CDR3 reads CASSLGFWSQGSEQYF. CDR3 in DNA: TGTGCCAGCAGTTTAGGGTTCTGGAGCCAGGGAAGCGAGCAGTACTTC.

Many counts were recorded for this clonotype. The J gene is TRBJ2-7, the V gene TRBV7-2; 9 nucleotides align to TRBD1. The CDR3 covers 14 residues. The V gene end was trimmed by 5 bases and the J gene end by 6 bases; junction bases not matched to a gene: 8. The germline V gene has CDR1 SGHTA and CDR2 FQGNSA. The CDR3 nucleotides read TGTGCCAGCAGCGGAGGGACAGGGACGCGCGAGCAGTACTTC. Translation: CASSGGTGTREQYF.

The chain carries TRBV28 and TRBJ2-1, with 12 positions matching TRBD2. V lost 2 bases to trimming and J lost 4 bases; unmatched junction nucleotides: 9. This CDR3 is built from 18 residues. Germline V gives CDR1 MDHEN, CDR2 SYDVKM. The CDR3 region is CASSLLGLAGGRYNEQFF. The CDR3 bases are TGTGCCAGCAGTTTACTTGGGCTAGCGGGAGGGAGATACAATGAGCAGTTCTTC. Using reference TRBV28 and TRBJ2-1 for the parts outside the CDR3, the full variable domain is DVKVTQSSRYLVKRTGEKVFLECVQDMDHENMFWYRQDPGLGLRLIYFSYDVKMKEKGDIPEGYSVSREKKERFSLILESASTNQTSMYLCASSLLGLAGGRYNEQFFGPGTRLTVL.